This T cell receptor beta chain was sequenced in a study (dated by TCRdb to about 2016). This clonotype occurred many times. It has no known antigen specificity. Per-nucleotide qualities are absent, and no much larger clonotype sits a single base away. Libraries were constructed by RT-PCR. The sequencer listed for this sample is Illumina MiSeq. The raw public data were reprocessed by TCRdb itself: fastp quality trimming at Q25, MiXCR clonotype calling, in-frame beta chains only. CDR3 protein sequences are deduplicated, and each keeps its most common genes and DNA. The sample table lists more than 550,000 distinct CDR3 sequences, 12% to 15% of them with a count of one. The ten largest clones take up 3% to 4.5% of the sample. V and J are truncated by 4 bases and 7 bases respectively, leaving an intervening sequence of 14 bases. From a lookup of the germline V gene, CDR1 and CDR2 are MNHEY and SVGAGI. Spanning cysteine to phenylalanine, the CDR3 consists of 14 amino acids. Just CDR3 DNA is preserved here, 42 bases in frame from base 1.

The V and J genes are TRBV6-5 and TRBJ1-5; the D gene is perhaps TRBD1, from 6 matching bases. The specimen was memory CD4+ T cells from blood. This TCR came from a female donor in good health, serving as a healthy control. The bases are TGTGCCAGCAGTTCGGCAGGGGAGGAACAGCCCCAGCATTTT. The translation is CASSSAGEEQPQHF.